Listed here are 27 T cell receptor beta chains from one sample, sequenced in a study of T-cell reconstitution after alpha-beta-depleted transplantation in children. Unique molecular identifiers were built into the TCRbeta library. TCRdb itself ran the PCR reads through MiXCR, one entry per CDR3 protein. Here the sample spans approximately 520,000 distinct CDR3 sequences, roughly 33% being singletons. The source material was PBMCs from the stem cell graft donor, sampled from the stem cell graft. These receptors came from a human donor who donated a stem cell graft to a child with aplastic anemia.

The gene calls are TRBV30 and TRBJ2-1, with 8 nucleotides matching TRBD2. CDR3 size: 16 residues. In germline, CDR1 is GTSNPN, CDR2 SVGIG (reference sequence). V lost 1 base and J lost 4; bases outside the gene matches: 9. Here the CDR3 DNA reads TGTGCCTGGAGTGGACCCCTAGCGGGTGCTTACAATGAGCAGTTCTTC. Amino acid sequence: CAWSGPLAGAYNEQFF. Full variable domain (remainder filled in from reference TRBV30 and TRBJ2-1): SQTIHQWPATLVQPVGSPLSLECTVEGTSNPNLYWYRQAAGRGLQLLFYSVGIGQISSEVPQNLSASRPQDRQFILSSKKLLLSDSGFYLCAWSGPLAGAYNEQFFGPGTRLTVL.

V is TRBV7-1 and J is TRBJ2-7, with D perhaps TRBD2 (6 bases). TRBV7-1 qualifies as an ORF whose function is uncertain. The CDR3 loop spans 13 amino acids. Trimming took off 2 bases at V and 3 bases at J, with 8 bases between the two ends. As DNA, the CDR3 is TGTGCCAGCAGCTCACAGGGAGGCTACGAGCAGTACTTC. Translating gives CASSSQGGYEQYF.

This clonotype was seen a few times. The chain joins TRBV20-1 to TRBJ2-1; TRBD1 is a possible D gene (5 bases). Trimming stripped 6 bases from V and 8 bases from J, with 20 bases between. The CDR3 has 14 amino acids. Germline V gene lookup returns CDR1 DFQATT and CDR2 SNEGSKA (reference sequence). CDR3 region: CSATKVQGGDEQFF. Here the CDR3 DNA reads TGCAGTGCCACCAAGGTCCAGGGTGGCGATGAGCAGTTCTTC.

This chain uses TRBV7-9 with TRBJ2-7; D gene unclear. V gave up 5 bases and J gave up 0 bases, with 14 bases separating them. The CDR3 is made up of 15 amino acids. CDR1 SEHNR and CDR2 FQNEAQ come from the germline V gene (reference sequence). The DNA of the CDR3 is TGTGCCAGCAGCCATGACGGAGTCAGCTCCTACGAGCAGTACGTC. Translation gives CASSHDGVSSYEQYV.

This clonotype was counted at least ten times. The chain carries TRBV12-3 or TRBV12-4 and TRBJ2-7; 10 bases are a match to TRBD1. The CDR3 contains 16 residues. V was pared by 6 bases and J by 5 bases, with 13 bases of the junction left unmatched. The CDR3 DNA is TGTGCCAGCAGCCTCCGACAGGGGGCTGATTGGGACGAGCAGTACTTC. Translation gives CASSLRQGADWDEQYF.

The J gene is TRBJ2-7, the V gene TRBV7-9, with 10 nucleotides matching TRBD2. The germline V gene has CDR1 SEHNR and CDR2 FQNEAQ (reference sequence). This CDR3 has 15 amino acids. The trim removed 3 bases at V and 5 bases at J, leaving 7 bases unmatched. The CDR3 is CASSLPLAGVNEQYV. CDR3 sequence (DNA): TGTGCCAGCAGCTTGCCCCTAGCGGGAGTGAACGAGCAGTACGTC.

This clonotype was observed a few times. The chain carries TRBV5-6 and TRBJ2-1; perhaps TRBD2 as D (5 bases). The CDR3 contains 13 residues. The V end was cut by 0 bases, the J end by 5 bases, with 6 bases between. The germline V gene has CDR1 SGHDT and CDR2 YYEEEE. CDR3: CASSLALDNEQFF. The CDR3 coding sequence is TGTGCCAGCAGCTTGGCACTAGACAATGAGCAGTTCTTC.

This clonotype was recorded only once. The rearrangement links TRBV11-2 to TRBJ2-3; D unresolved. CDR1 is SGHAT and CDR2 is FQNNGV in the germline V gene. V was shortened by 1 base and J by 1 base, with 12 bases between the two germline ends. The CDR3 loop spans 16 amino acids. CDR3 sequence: CASSLGRTIRTDTQYF. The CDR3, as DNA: TGTGCCAGCAGCTTAGGCAGGACCATTCGCACAGATACGCAGTATTTT.

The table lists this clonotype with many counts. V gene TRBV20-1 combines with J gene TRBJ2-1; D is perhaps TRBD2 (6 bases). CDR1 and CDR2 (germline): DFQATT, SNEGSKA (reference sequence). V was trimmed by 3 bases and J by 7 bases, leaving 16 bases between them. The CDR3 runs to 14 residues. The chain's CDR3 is CSASPPGLRNEQFF. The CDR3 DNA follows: TGCAGTGCTAGCCCCCCGGGACTGAGAAATGAGCAGTTCTTC.

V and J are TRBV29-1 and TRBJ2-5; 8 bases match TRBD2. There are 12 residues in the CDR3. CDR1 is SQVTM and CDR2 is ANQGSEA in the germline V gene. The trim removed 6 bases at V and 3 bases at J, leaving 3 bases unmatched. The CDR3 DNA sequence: TGCAGCGTAGCACTAGCGGAAGAGACCCAGTACTTC. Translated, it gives CSVALAEETQYF.

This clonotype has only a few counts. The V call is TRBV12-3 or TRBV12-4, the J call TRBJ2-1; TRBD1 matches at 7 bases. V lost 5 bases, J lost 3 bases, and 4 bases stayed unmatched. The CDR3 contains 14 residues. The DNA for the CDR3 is TGTGCCAGCAGTAAATGGACAGGCTACAATGAGCAGTTCTTC. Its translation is CASSKWTGYNEQFF.

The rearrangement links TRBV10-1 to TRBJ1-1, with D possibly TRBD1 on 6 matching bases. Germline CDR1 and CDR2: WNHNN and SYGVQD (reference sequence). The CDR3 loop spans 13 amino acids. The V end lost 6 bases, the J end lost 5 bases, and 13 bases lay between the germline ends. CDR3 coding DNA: TGCGCCAGCAGCTTACAGGGATTTACTGAAGCTTTCTTT. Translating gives CASSLQGFTEAFF.

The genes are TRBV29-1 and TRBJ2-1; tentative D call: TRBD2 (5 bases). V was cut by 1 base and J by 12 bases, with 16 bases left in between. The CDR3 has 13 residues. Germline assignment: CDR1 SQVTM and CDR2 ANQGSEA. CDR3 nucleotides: TGCAGCGTTGAAGTACTCCGTTGGGCGGGGCAGTTCTTC. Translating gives CSVEVLRWAGQFF.

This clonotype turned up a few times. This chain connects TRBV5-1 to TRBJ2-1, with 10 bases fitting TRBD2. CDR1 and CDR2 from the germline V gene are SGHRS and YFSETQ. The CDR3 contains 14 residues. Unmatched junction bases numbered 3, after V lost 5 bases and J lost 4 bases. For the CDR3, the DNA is TGCGCCAGCAGATGGACTAGCGGATACAATGAGCAGTTCTTC. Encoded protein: CASRWTSGYNEQFF.

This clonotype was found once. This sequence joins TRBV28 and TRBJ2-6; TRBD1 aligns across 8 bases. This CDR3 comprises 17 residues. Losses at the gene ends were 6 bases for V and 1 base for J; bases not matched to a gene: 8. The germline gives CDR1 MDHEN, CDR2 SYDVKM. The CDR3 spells CASSIQGARSGANVLTF. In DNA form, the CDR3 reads TGTGCCAGCAGCATCCAGGGGGCGAGATCTGGGGCCAACGTCCTGACTTTC.

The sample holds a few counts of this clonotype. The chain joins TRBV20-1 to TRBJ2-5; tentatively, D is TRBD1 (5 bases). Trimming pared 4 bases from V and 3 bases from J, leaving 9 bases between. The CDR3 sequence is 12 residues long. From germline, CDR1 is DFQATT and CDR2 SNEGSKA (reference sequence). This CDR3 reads CSATDRKETQYF. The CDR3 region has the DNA TGCAGTGCTACAGACAGAAAAGAGACCCAGTACTTC.

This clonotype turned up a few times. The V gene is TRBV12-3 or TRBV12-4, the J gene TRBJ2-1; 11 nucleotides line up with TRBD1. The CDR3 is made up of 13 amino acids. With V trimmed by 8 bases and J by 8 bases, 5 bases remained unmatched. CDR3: CASVTGQGDEQFF. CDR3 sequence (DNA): TGTGCCAGCGTGACGGGACAGGGGGATGAGCAGTTCTTC.

CDR3 sequence: CASSAGQGWYEQYF. The CDR3 DNA reads TGTGCCAGCAGCGCCGGACAGGGTTGGTACGAGCAGTACTTC. The chain joins TRBV7-2 to TRBJ2-7, with 8 bases fitting TRBD1. CDR1 and CDR2 (germline): SGHTA, FQGNSA. The CDR3 extends over 14 amino acids. With 5 bases clipped from V and 4 bases from J, the junction kept 7 bases outside the gene matches.

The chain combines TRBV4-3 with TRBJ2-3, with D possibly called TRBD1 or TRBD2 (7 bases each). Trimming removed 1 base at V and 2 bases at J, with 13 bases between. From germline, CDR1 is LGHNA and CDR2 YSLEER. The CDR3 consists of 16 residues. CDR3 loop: CASSQVGGGVTDTQYF. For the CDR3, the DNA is TGCGCCAGCAGCCAAGTGGGAGGGGGCGTCACAGATACGCAGTATTTT.

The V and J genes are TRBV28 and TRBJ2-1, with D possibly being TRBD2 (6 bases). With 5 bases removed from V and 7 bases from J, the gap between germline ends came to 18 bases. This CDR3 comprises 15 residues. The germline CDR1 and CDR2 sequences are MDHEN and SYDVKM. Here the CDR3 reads CASSPHVGLRNEQFF. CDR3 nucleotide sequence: TGTGCCAGCAGTCCCCATGTGGGACTCAGGAATGAGCAGTTCTTC.

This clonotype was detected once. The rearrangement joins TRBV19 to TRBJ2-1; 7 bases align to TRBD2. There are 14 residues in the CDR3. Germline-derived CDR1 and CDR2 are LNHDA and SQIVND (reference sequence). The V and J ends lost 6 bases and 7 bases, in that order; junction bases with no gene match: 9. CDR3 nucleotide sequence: TGTGCCAGTAGACATGGAGGAGCGGGAAATGAGCAGTTCTTC. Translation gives CASRHGGAGNEQFF.

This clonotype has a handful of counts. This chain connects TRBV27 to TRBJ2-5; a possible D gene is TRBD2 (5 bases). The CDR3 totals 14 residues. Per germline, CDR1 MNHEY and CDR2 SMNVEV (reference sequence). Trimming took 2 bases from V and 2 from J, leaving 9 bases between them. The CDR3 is CASSLKRDQETQYF. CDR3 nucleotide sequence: TGTGCCAGCAGTTTAAAGAGGGATCAAGAGACCCAGTACTTC.

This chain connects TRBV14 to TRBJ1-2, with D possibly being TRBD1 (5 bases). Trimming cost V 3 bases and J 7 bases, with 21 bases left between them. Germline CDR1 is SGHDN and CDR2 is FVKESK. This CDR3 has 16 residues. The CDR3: CASSQSQGGLGGGYTF. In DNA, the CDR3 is TGTGCCAGCAGCCAGTCGCAGGGAGGCCTCGGCGGTGGCTACACCTTC.

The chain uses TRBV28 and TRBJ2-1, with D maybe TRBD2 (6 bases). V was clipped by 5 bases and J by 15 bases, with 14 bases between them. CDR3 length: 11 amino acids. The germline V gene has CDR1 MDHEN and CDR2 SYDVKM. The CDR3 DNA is TGTGCCAGCAGTCTCGACGGGAGTCCGTTCTTC. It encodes CASSLDGSPFF.

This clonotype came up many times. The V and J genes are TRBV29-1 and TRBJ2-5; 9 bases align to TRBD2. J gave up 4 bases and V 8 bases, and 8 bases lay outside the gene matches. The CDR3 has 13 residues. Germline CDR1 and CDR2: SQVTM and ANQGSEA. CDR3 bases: TGCAGCCTTCATAGCGGGAGCGGAGAGACCCAGTACTTC. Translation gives CSLHSGSGETQYF.

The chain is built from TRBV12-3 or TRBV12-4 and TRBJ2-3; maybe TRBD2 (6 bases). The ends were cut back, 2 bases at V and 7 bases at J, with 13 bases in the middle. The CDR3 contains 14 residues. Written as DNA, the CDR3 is TGTGCCAGCAGTTTATCACGGGAGCGATATACGCAGTATTTT. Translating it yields CASSLSRERYTQYF.

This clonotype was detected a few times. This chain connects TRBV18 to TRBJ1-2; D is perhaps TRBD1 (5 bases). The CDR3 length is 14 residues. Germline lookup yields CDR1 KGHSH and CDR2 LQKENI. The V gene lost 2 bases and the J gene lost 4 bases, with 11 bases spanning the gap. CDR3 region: CASSPMGDSYGYTF. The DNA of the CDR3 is TGTGCCAGCTCACCAATGGGGGACTCCTATGGCTACACCTTC. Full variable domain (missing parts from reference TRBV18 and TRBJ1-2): NAGVMQNPRHLVRRRGQEARLRCSPMKGHSHVYWYRQLPEEGLKFMVYLQKENIIDESGMPKERFSAEFPKEGPSILRIQQVVRGDSAAYFCASSPMGDSYGYTFGSGTRLTVV.